This T cell receptor beta chain originates from a study of blood T cell repertoires in COVID-19. Study background: The cDNA or gDNA used as material had been derived from T cells, B-cell-depleted T cells, or PBMCs.

Original handling: Using reference gene primer amplification, nucleated cell counts were estimated. Here immunoSEQ multiplex PCR was the method, and the copy in TCRdb shows in-frame clones only, minus some. V and J calls and clone size are those listed in that table; D and trimming were worked out from the DNA. Among around 210,000 clones listed, 85% were seen once. The TCR sequence derives from a man aged 50-59 years with COVID-19, enrolled during active disease. The source material was peripheral blood.

CDR3 nucleotide sequence: TGTGCCAGCAGCTCTACAGGGGGTAGTCAGCCCCAGCATTTT. The encoded protein is CASSSTGGSQPQHF. The chain recombines TRBV7-3 with TRBJ1-5; 8 bases are shared with TRBD1. Germline trimming cut 4 bases from V and 6 bases from J; bases unmatched to any gene: 5. From germline, CDR1 is SGHTA and CDR2 FQGTGA. The CDR3 totals 14 residues.